This TCR beta chain was captured in a study of blood T cell repertoires in COVID-19 (TCRdb year 2020). Notes on the research overall: Samples from collaborators originated in the United States, Italy and Spain and spanned both the acute and convalescent phases of COVID-19. Where HLA class I and class II types were available, the types were taken from metadata supplied by the sample provider, not from assay-based typing. The prospective study material was composed of cDNA or gDNA derived from T cells, B-cell-depleted T cells, or PBMCs. The samples were drawn from two sources: the first 160 participants of the ongoing ImmuneRACE study, and fewer than 1,500 subjects contributed by 6 global collaborators. The repertoires were released in a freely available public database meant as a resource for research on the immune response to SARS-CoV-2. A de-identified subject ID, COVID-19 status, age in years and sex were almost always included in the sample metadata. Subjects who had been exposed to COVID-19, were actively infected with it, or had recovered from it provided the deeply sampled blood TCRbeta repertoires that made up the dataset. Broader findings and caveats from the paper: The quantity of clinical and demographic metadata differed by source and by participant and was supplied without curation.

The immunoSEQ Assay, a bias-controlled multiplex PCR, was used to amplify TCRbeta CDR3 regions from genomic DNA. Turning to the authors' computational methods: The number of nucleated cells in each sample was estimated from the amplification of reference gene primers within the assay. Sequence reads were collapsed and filtered to measure the absolute abundance of every unique TCRbeta CDR3 rearrangement. Productive Simpson clonality was computed per sample as the square root of Simpson's diversity index over productive rearrangements. TCRdb took this table from immuneACCESS and kept in-frame rearrangements with V and J called. Such tables lack part of the clones; where checked against another copy, unresolved V genes explain under half of the gap, and the rest is unexplained. V, J and clone size are taken as reported in that table, and D and trimming were inferred from the DNA itself. The sample has fewer than 200,000 clones on record, approximately 87% of them singletons. The ten largest clones take up approximately 12% of the sample.

At one collaborating source in Seattle, patients were enrolled during active infection and were followed longitudinally through the course of disease. Collaborating institutions collected whole blood in K2EDTA tubes following their own protocols. For TCRbeta analysis, collaborators shipped samples in one of three forms: frozen whole blood, isolated PBMCs, or DNA extracted from either of those sample types. Clipping removes 4 bases from V and 4 bases from J, with 10 as the unmatched junction base count. The germline V gene (reference sequence) provides CDR1 MNHEY and CDR2 SMNVEV. CDR3 length: 17 amino acids, cysteine to phenylalanine. The retained sequence is limited to the CDR3, 51 bases, with the frame set at the first base. For this clone: This clone's antigen is unknown. The input lacks base qualities; no much larger clone sits a single base away.

The specimen was peripheral blood. This sequence was found in a woman in her 70s with COVID-19, enrolled during active disease. The V and J genes are TRBV27 and TRBJ2-7; 13 of the junction bases match TRBD2. The CDR3 reads CASSSRGLAGEVYEQYF. The nucleotide sequence reads as follows: TGTGCCAGCAGTTCCCGAGGACTAGCGGGAGAGGTGTACGAGCAGTACTTC.